This T cell receptor beta chain was found in a study of cytomegalovirus exposure and HLA in healthy donors. The CDR3 is 15 amino acids. The germline CDR1 and CDR2 sequences are SGHAT and FQDESV (reference sequence). V gave up 3 bases and J gave up 7 bases, with 15 bases separating them. Points from the study as a whole: Follow-up analysis found HLA locus-dependent TCR association rates, highest for DRB1 and lowest for HLA-C.

Comment on this clone: The antigen is unknown.

It was with 60 Vbeta and 13 Jbeta primers that the PCR ran. Some clones are missing from TCRdb's copy, which holds only in-frame ones; the method was immunoSEQ multiplex PCR. Of under 130,000 clones in the sample, over 70% were seen once. The rearrangement joins TRBV11-1 to TRBJ2-2; no clear D gene. This receptor was identified in a man aged 50 to 60 in good health and CMV-seropositive. Sequencing was carried out using PBMCs. The CDR3 region is CASSLQAPYGGELFF. The CDR3 nucleotides are TGTGCCAGCAGCTTGCAGGCTCCGTATGGCGGGGAGCTGTTTTTT.